What follows are 28 T cell receptor beta chains derived from one specimen sequenced in a study of response to subunit inactivated influenza vaccine. TCRdb re-derived calls from the RT-PCR reads in MiXCR, one entry per CDR3 protein. Found here are roughly 460,000 distinct CDR3 sequences, roughly 9.7% of them singletons; the top ten hold roughly 12%. Specimen: PBMCs from blood, collected roughly 47 days after vaccination. Source of these receptors: a man aged 50 or older who received an inactivated influenza vaccine.

This clonotype was counted only a few times. The V and J genes are TRBV25-1 and TRBJ2-3; D ambiguous. V lost 5 bases and J 7 bases, leaving 4 bases between the germline ends. The V gene's germline CDR1 is MGHDK and CDR2 SYGVNS. The CDR3 sequence is 10 residues long. The CDR3 region has the DNA TGTGCCAGCAGTCGGCATACGCAGTATTTT. Protein sequence: CASSRHTQYF.

This clonotype occurred many times. The rearrangement uses TRBV29-1 and TRBJ2-5; tentative D call: TRBD2 (6 bases). The germline gives CDR1 SQVTM, CDR2 ANQGSEA. V dropped 8 bases and J dropped 5 bases, with 18 bases sitting between them. This CDR3 has 13 amino acids. CDR3 DNA: TGCAGCCTTACCATTGGGGGGTCGGAGACCCAGTACTTC. It translates to CSLTIGGSETQYF.

This clonotype was detected many times. This chain connects TRBV5-6 to TRBJ2-7; D is unclear. Trimming removed 0 bases at V and 1 base at J, with 8 bases between. This CDR3 is 14 amino acids long. Germline V gene lookup returns CDR1 SGHDT and CDR2 YYEEEE. CDR3: CASSLGTPSYEQYF. The CDR3 DNA reads as TGTGCCAGCAGCTTGGGGACCCCTTCCTACGAGCAGTACTTC. The entire variable domain, with the rest obtained from reference TRBV5-6 and TRBJ2-7, is as follows: DAGVTQSPTHLIKTRGQQVTLRCSPKSGHDTVSWYQQALGQGPQFIFQYYEEEERQRGNFPDRFSGHQFPNYSSELNVNALLLGDSALYLCASSLGTPSYEQYFGPGTRLTVT.

Ten or more counts support this clonotype. The chain combines TRBV15 with TRBJ2-1, with D maybe TRBD2 (6 bases). The CDR3 is made up of 13 amino acids. CDR1 is LNHNV and CDR2 is YYDKDF in the germline V gene (reference sequence). V lost 2 bases to trimming and J lost 15 bases, with 17 bases between them. This chain's CDR3 is CATSRSRDSVRFF. CDR3 bases: TGTGCCACCAGCAGATCCCGGGACTCAGTTCGGTTCTTC.

This clonotype was observed a few times. The chain has TRBV12-3 or TRBV12-4 and TRBJ2-2; 8 bases are shared with TRBD1. This CDR3 has 14 residues. The J segment lost 10 bases and the V segment lost 4 bases, leaving 8 bases of the junction unmatched. In DNA form, the CDR3 reads TGTGCCAGCAGTTGGTCCAGGGGGCGGGTGGAGCTGTTTTTT. Translated, it gives CASSWSRGRVELFF.

This chain joins TRBV28 and TRBJ1-1, with TRBD1 as a possible D gene (5 bases). Germline CDR1 is MDHEN and CDR2 is SYDVKM. Trimming removed 7 bases from V and 4 bases from J, with 13 bases in between. This CDR3 contains 13 residues. The CDR3 protein is CASMVKGPTEAFF. CDR3 DNA: TGTGCCAGCATGGTTAAGGGGCCCACTGAAGCTTTCTTT.

The chain employs TRBV28 and TRBJ1-2; D call uncertain. There are 13 residues in the CDR3. V was shortened by 5 bases and J by 2 bases, with 9 bases between the two germline ends. CDR1 is MDHEN, CDR2 SYDVKM, per germline. This CDR3 is CASSVVPNYGYTF. The CDR3 DNA reads TGTGCCAGCAGTGTTGTCCCGAACTATGGCTACACCTTC.

Only a few counts were recorded for this clonotype. The chain joins TRBV12-3 or TRBV12-4 to TRBJ2-3, with D tentatively TRBD2 (7 bases). The CDR3 loop spans 22 amino acids. With 1 base removed from V and 5 bases from J, the gap between germline ends came to 34 bases. The CDR3 here is CASSLEPFGGGTPSSPRDTQYF. The CDR3 region has the DNA TGTGCCAGCAGTTTAGAGCCTTTTGGGGGAGGGACACCTTCGTCCCCTCGAGATACGCAGTATTTT.

This clonotype came up a few times. V gene TRBV20-1 combines with J gene TRBJ2-5; D not certain. Germline V gene data show CDR1 as DFQATT and CDR2 as SNEGSKA (reference sequence). CDR3 size: 11 residues. Trimming stripped 6 bases from V and 0 bases from J, with 5 bases between. The chain's CDR3 is CSAPYQETQYF. The CDR3 DNA follows: TGCAGTGCCCCGTACCAAGAGACCCAGTACTTC.

This clonotype was seen at least ten times. The rearrangement joins TRBV13 to TRBJ2-1, with 7 bases that match TRBD2. CDR3 length: 15 amino acids. Germline V CDR1 and CDR2: PRHDT, FYEKMQ (reference sequence). Unmatched junction bases numbered 13, after V lost 6 bases and J lost 8 bases. The CDR3 sequence: CASSPGLTPVHEQFF. CDR3 nucleotides: TGTGCCAGCAGTCCGGGACTAACTCCTGTCCATGAGCAGTTCTTC. The variable domain in full, with the rest retrieved from reference TRBV13 and TRBJ2-1, is AAGVIQSPRHLIKEKRETATLKCYPIPRHDTVYWYQQGPGQDPQFLISFYEKMQSDKGSIPDRFSAQQFSDYHSELNMSSLELGDSALYFCASSPGLTPVHEQFFGPGTRLTVL.

At least ten counts were recorded for this clonotype. V gene TRBV20-1 combines with J gene TRBJ2-1; D is possibly TRBD2 (6 bases). V dropped 3 bases and J dropped 10 bases, with 10 bases sitting between them. Germline V CDR1 and CDR2: DFQATT, SNEGSKA (reference sequence). The length of the CDR3 is 11 residues. This chain's CDR3 is CSASPGLEQFF. The CDR3 DNA reads TGCAGTGCTAGCCCGGGACTCGAGCAGTTCTTC.

This clonotype was recorded a few times. J is TRBJ2-1 and V is TRBV5-6, with D perhaps TRBD1 (7 bases). The CDR3 totals 14 residues. V was clipped by 7 bases and J by 6 bases, with 17 bases between them. Germline loops: CDR1 SGHDT, CDR2 YYEEEE. The CDR3 DNA is TGTGCCAGCTCCTGGGGGGCAGGGGGCAATGAGCAGTTCTTC. Amino acids: CASSWGAGGNEQFF.

CDR3 coding DNA: TGTGCCAGCAGCCCCGGACTAGCGGGAGTGGGTCTTACAGAAGAGCAGTTCTTC. Its translation is CASSPGLAGVGLTEEQFF. The rearrangement joins TRBV11-1 to TRBJ2-1, with 13 positions matching TRBD2. Germline values: CDR1 SGHAT, CDR2 FQDESV (reference sequence). This CDR3 is built from 18 residues. V lost 5 bases, J lost 10 bases, and 17 bases stayed unmatched.

The chain uses TRBV20-1 and TRBJ2-3; TRBD2 agrees at 9 bases. V shed 2 bases and J 1 base; nucleotides not matched to a gene: 7. The CDR3 covers 16 residues. Per germline, CDR1 DFQATT and CDR2 SNEGSKA (reference sequence). CDR3 nucleotides: TGCAGTGCTAGAAGCGCCCAGCGGGAGGGCACAGATACGCAGTATTTT. This gives the protein CSARSAQREGTDTQYF.

The V gene is TRBV9, the J gene TRBJ1-2; TRBD1 is a possible D gene (5 bases). V was shortened by 0 bases and J by 6 bases, with 6 bases between the two germline ends. The length of the CDR3 is 12 residues. Germline loops: CDR1 SGDLS, CDR2 YYNGEE. CDR3 sequence: CASSVGGNGYTF. DNA for the CDR3: TGTGCCAGCAGCGTAGGGGGGAATGGCTACACCTTC.

This clonotype was observed at least ten times. The V gene is TRBV7-9, the J gene TRBJ2-1; 9 bases are a match to TRBD1. Germline V gives CDR1 SEHNR, CDR2 FQNEAQ (reference sequence). CDR3 length: 13 amino acids. Germline trimming cut 4 bases from V and 5 bases from J; bases unmatched to any gene: 0. CDR3 in DNA: TGTGCCAGCAGCTGGACAGGGGACAATGAGCAGTTCTTC. Its translation is CASSWTGDNEQFF.

This clonotype came up a few times. CDR3 amino acids: CASSLSTGQQPQHF. The CDR3 DNA follows: TGTGCCAGCAGTTTATCGACAGGGCAACAGCCCCAGCATTTT. This sequence joins TRBV12-3 or TRBV12-4 and TRBJ1-5; the match to TRBD1 covers 7 bases. This CDR3 is built from 14 residues. With V trimmed by 2 bases and J by 7 bases, 5 bases remained unmatched.

This clonotype was seen a few times. The chain recombines TRBV5-1 with TRBJ2-1, with a weak D call TRBD1 (6 bases). The CDR3 extends over 14 amino acids. CDR1 and CDR2 from the germline V gene are SGHRS and YFSETQ. Trimming pared 3 bases from V and 8 bases from J, leaving 15 bases between. The CDR3 here is CASSWGTSADEQFF. The CDR3 nucleotides are TGCGCCAGCAGCTGGGGGACATCGGCGGATGAGCAGTTCTTC.

This chain joins TRBV20-1 and TRBJ2-2; D not resolved. The length of the CDR3 is 13 residues. CDR1 is DFQATT, CDR2 SNEGSKA, per germline (reference sequence). Trimming stripped 6 bases from V and 4 bases from J, with 12 bases between. The CDR3 protein is CSARDWLTGELFF. CDR3 DNA: TGCAGTGCCCGTGATTGGCTCACCGGGGAGCTGTTTTTT.

V usage is TRBV20-1 and J usage is TRBJ2-3; 13 bases map to TRBD2. Germline V gene data show CDR1 as DFQATT and CDR2 as SNEGSKA (reference sequence). CDR3 size: 19 residues. The V gene end was trimmed by 2 bases and the J gene end by 0 bases; junction bases not matched to a gene: 11. The CDR3 region is CSARPLGLAGAWSTDTQYF. The CDR3 nucleotides read TGCAGTGCTAGACCCCTTGGACTAGCGGGGGCCTGGAGCACAGATACGCAGTATTTT.

This clonotype appeared a few times. The chain carries TRBV7-9 and TRBJ2-5, with TRBD2 identical over 8 bases. Germline CDR1 is SEHNR and CDR2 is FQNEAQ (reference sequence). J was trimmed by 4 bases and V by 5 bases; bases with no gene match: 12. CDR3 length: 16 residues. This CDR3 reads CASSRPSGSGVETQYF. CDR3 DNA: TGTGCCAGCAGCCGACCGAGTGGTAGCGGGGTAGAGACCCAGTACTTC. The full variable domain, in which reference TRBV7-9 and TRBJ2-5 provide the parts outside the CDR3, is DTGVSQNPRHKITKRGQNVTFRCDPISEHNRLYWYRQTLGQGPEFLTYFQNEAQLEKSRLLSDRFSAERPKGSFSTLEIQRTEQGDSAMYLCASSRPSGSGVETQYFGPGTRLLVL.

This clonotype was observed a few times. The chain recombines TRBV7-8 with TRBJ2-7; 7 bases are a match to TRBD2. Germline CDR1 and CDR2: SGHVS and FQNEAQ. CDR3 size: 16 residues. V was clipped by 4 bases and J by 0 bases; unmatched bases: 9. In DNA, the CDR3 is TGTGCCAGCAGCTCCCAGGGTAGCGGGTACTCCTACGAGCAGTACTTC. This gives the protein CASSSQGSGYSYEQYF.

This clonotype was observed a few times. The V gene is TRBV6-1, the J gene TRBJ1-5; possible D gene TRBD1, 5 bases. V lost 5 bases, J lost 2 bases, and 16 bases lay in between. In germline, CDR1 is MNHNS, CDR2 SASEGT. This CDR3 region has 16 residues. The CDR3 is CASSLLSSRGNQPQHF. Written as DNA, the CDR3 is TGTGCCAGCAGTCTTTTAAGCAGCAGGGGCAATCAGCCCCAGCATTTT.

This clonotype has a count of ten or more. This CDR3 is CSARSHPRAASYEQYF. The CDR3 DNA is TGCAGTGCTAGGAGTCACCCCCGGGCGGCCTCCTACGAGCAGTACTTC. The chain employs TRBV20-1 and TRBJ2-7; D uncertain. This CDR3 is built from 16 residues. The V gene lost 3 bases and the J gene lost 0 bases, with 18 bases spanning the gap. CDR1 and CDR2 from the germline V gene are DFQATT and SNEGSKA (reference sequence).

The CDR3 reads CASSVMDRPNEKLFF. The CDR3 DNA reads as TGTGCCAGCAGCGTAATGGACAGACCAAATGAAAAACTGTTTTTT. J is TRBJ1-4 and V is TRBV9, with D maybe TRBD1 (6 bases). The germline gives CDR1 SGDLS, CDR2 YYNGEE. The CDR3 runs to 15 residues. Trimming cost V 1 base and J 5 bases, with 12 bases left between them.

This chain joins TRBV12-3 or TRBV12-4 and TRBJ2-2; D ambiguous. With 6 bases removed from V and 1 base from J, the gap between germline ends came to 6 bases. CDR3 length equals 13 residues. The CDR3 DNA follows: TGTGCCAGCAGGCGCAAGAACACCGGGGAGCTGTTTTTT. Its translation is CASRRKNTGELFF.

This clonotype has ten or more counts. CDR3 nucleotides: TGCAGTGCCTTGGGGGCGGGAGAGAACCAAGAGACCCAGTACTTC. Translation gives CSALGAGENQETQYF. The V call is TRBV20-1, the J call TRBJ2-5, with TRBD2 as a possible D gene (7 bases). Germline V CDR1 and CDR2: DFQATT, SNEGSKA (reference sequence). The CDR3 has 15 amino acids. The V end lost 6 bases, the J end lost 0 bases, and 17 bases lay between the germline ends.

The V call is TRBV6-1, the J call TRBJ1-2; 7 nucleotides line up with TRBD1. The CDR3 has 13 amino acids. V was clipped by 8 bases and J by 2 bases; unmatched bases: 5. Looked up from germline, CDR1 is MNHNS and CDR2 is SASEGT. CDR3 sequence reads: CASEPGQNYGYTF. The CDR3 region has the DNA TGTGCCAGCGAGCCGGGACAGAACTATGGCTACACCTTC.